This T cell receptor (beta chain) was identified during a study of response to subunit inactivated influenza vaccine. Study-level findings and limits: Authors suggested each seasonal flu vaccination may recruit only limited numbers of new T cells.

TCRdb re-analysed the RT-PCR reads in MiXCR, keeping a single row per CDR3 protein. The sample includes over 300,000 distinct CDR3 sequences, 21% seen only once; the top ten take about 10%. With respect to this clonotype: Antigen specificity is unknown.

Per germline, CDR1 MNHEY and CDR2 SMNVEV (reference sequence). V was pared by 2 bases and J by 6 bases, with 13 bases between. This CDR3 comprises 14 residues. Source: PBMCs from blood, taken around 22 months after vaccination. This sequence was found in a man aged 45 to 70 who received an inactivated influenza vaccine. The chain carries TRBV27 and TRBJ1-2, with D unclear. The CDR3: CASSLSLISNGYTF. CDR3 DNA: TGTGCCAGCAGTTTAAGCCTAATATCCAATGGCTACACCTTC.